Listed here are 16 T cell receptor beta chains from one sample, sequenced in a study of CD8+ T cells in alopecia areata. Sequencing relied on a cDNA template that was reverse transcribed from extracted RNA. Generated by immunoSEQ multiplex PCR, the TCRdb table keeps only in-frame clones and is missing some. Seen here are some 120,000 clones, 58% observed once, and the top ten hold 4.5% to 5.5%. This material consisted of CD4+ T cells sorted from blood, taken at week 0. These receptor sequences come from a human donor with alopecia areata.

This clone has a handful of counts. The V call is TRBV29-1, the J call TRBJ2-5, with TRBD1 as a possible D gene (6 bases). The CDR3 contains 13 residues. CDR1 SQVTM and CDR2 ANQGSEA come from the germline V gene. V gave up 6 bases and J gave up 1 base, with 12 bases separating them. The CDR3 is CSVRTDFQETQYF. The CDR3 region has the DNA TGCAGCGTCAGGACAGACTTCCAAGAGACCCAGTACTTC.

This clone was picked up a small number of times. V usage is TRBV5-5 and J usage is TRBJ2-1; no firm D call. V gave up 1 base and J gave up 6 bases, with 8 bases separating them. The V gene's germline CDR1 is SGHKS and CDR2 YYEKEE (reference sequence). The CDR3 consists of 13 residues. CDR3 coding DNA: TGTGCCAGCAGCTTGCCGTTTGTCAATGAGCAGTTCTTC. The encoded protein is CASSLPFVNEQFF. The whole variable domain, remainder taken from reference TRBV5-5 and TRBJ2-1, is DAGVTQSPTHLIKTRGQQVTLRCSPISGHKSVSWYQQVLGQGPQFIFQYYEKEERGRGNFPDRFSARQFPNYSSELNVNALLLGDSALYLCASSLPFVNEQFFGPGTRLTVL.

The rearrangement uses TRBV7-8 and TRBJ2-7, with 10 bases lining up with TRBD2. In germline, CDR1 is SGHVS, CDR2 FQNEAQ. Losses at the gene ends were 1 base for V and 1 base for J; bases not matched to a gene: 7. This CDR3 is 17 amino acids long. The DNA of the CDR3 is TGTGCCAGCAGCTTAGAAACGGGACTAGCGTCTTCCTACGAGCAGTACTTC. Translated: CASSLETGLASSYEQYF.

V gene TRBV20-1 combines with J gene TRBJ2-3, with D tentatively TRBD2 (5 bases). From germline, CDR1 is DFQATT and CDR2 SNEGSKA (reference sequence). This CDR3 is built from 11 residues. V was pared by 3 bases and J by 10 bases, with 11 bases between. The CDR3 DNA is TGCAGTGCTAGTGTTCAGGAGGCGCAGTATTTT. Translation gives CSASVQEAQYF.

This clone was detected only once. The J gene is TRBJ1-1, the V gene TRBV7-9; D ambiguous. This CDR3 contains 13 residues. V lost 4 bases and J 6 bases, leaving 12 bases between the germline ends. Germline V gives CDR1 SEHNR, CDR2 FQNEAQ (reference sequence). The CDR3 loop is CASSYGPDAEAFF. The CDR3 DNA reads as TGTGCCAGCAGCTATGGACCAGACGCTGAAGCTTTCTTT.

This clone was observed a single time. V gene TRBV5-1 combines with J gene TRBJ2-7; D could derive from TRBD1 or TRBD2 (5 bases each). Trimming pared 5 bases from V and 0 bases from J, leaving 12 bases between. CDR3 size: 14 residues. Germline V lookup: CDR1 SGHRS, CDR2 YFSETQ. In nucleotides, the CDR3 is TGCGCCAGCAGAGTCGGGGACGACTCCTACGAGCAGTACTTC. Translation gives CASRVGDDSYEQYF.

This chain joins TRBV25-1 and TRBJ2-3; TRBD1 agrees at 11 bases. The CDR3 spans 16 residues. CDR1 is MGHDK, CDR2 SYGVNS, per germline. Unmatched junction bases numbered 6, after V lost 4 bases and J lost 3 bases. In DNA form, the CDR3 reads TGTGCCAGCAGTGCCCCCGGGACAGGGGGTACAGATACGCAGTATTTT. Protein: CASSAPGTGGTDTQYF.

This clone was counted once. The V call is TRBV5-4, the J call TRBJ1-1, with 8 bases lining up with TRBD1. CDR3 size: 13 residues. Germline CDR1 reads SGHNT; CDR2 reads YYREEE (reference sequence). V lost 7 bases and J lost 2; bases outside the gene matches: 4. The CDR3 nucleotides read TGTGCCAGCGGGCAGGGGGCAAACACTGAAGCTTTCTTT. This codes for CASGQGANTEAFF.

V and J are TRBV30 and TRBJ1-1; 9 bases line up with TRBD1. V dropped 5 bases and J dropped 4; count of bases not matched to a gene: 11. Per germline, CDR1 GTSNPN and CDR2 SVGIG (reference sequence). The CDR3 runs 15 residues. DNA for the CDR3: TGTGCCTGGGGGGACAGGGTATCCTTTGGCACTGAAGCTTTCTTT. Translated, it gives CAWGDRVSFGTEAFF.

This rearrangement joins TRBV5-1 to TRBJ2-3; TRBD2 aligns across 12 bases. Per the germline V gene, CDR1 is SGHRS and CDR2 is YFSETQ. V gave up 4 bases and J gave up 4 bases; unmatched junction bases: 10. The CDR3 contains 17 residues. In DNA, the CDR3 is TGCGCCAGCAGCCGGCTGCTAGCGGGAGGGCCGTCAGATACGCAGTATTTT. Translated: CASSRLLAGGPSDTQYF.

This chain uses TRBV18 with TRBJ2-2; D is uncertain. CDR3 length equals 12 residues. Trimming pared 0 bases from V and 9 bases from J, leaving 5 bases between. Looked up from germline, CDR1 is KGHSH and CDR2 is LQKENI. CDR3 in amino acids: CASSPPDRELFF. For the CDR3, the DNA is TGTGCCAGCTCACCACCGGACCGGGAGCTGTTTTTT.

This clone was counted between two and nine times. The chain recombines TRBV29-1 with TRBJ1-2; TRBD1 aligns across 9 bases. The CDR3 contains 12 residues. V was clipped by 6 bases and J by 4 bases; unmatched bases: 3. Germline CDR1 and CDR2: SQVTM and ANQGSEA. CDR3 DNA: TGCAGCGTGGAGGGACAGGGCTATGGCTACACCTTC. This sequence encodes CSVEGQGYGYTF. Based on the CDR3 plus reference TRBV29-1 and TRBJ1-2, the full variable domain is SAVISQKPSRDICQRGTSLTIQCQVDSQVTMMFWYRQQPGQSLTLIATANQGSEATYESGFVIDKFPISRPNLTFSTLTVSNMSPEDSSIYLCSVEGQGYGYTFGSGTRLTVV.

This clone was seen more than once but under ten times. This chain links TRBV9 with TRBJ2-1; 7 nucleotides align to TRBD2. The ends lost 3 bases at V and 5 bases at J; junction bases unmatched: 11. The CDR3 spans 16 residues. CDR1 and CDR2 (germline): SGDLS, YYNGEE. The CDR3 is CASSEPSGALDNEQFF. CDR3 bases: TGTGCCAGCAGCGAACCTAGCGGTGCCCTGGACAATGAGCAGTTCTTC.

CDR3: CSGRDSNWSEQYF. CDR3 nucleotides: TGCAGCGGGCGGGACAGCAATTGGAGCGAGCAGTACTTC. V usage is TRBV29-1 and J usage is TRBJ2-7, with D maybe TRBD1 (7 bases). CDR1 is SQVTM and CDR2 is ANQGSEA in the germline V gene. This CDR3 is built from 13 residues. Trimming removed 7 bases from V and 6 bases from J, with 19 bases in between.

This clone was seen more than once but under ten times. The chain combines TRBV11-2 with TRBJ2-5; 8 bases map to TRBD2. CDR1 is SGHAT and CDR2 is FQNNGV in the germline V gene. CDR3 length: 13 amino acids. Trimming at V came to 5 bases and at J to 3 bases, leaving 2 bases not matched to a gene. CDR3 coding DNA: TGTGCCAGCAGCACGGGGGGGGAAGAGACCCAGTACTTC. Encoded protein: CASSTGGEETQYF.

The chain links TRBV6-5 to TRBJ1-3; maybe TRBD1 (5 bases). V was clipped by 7 bases and J by 4 bases, with 14 bases between them. Germline V gene lookup returns CDR1 MNHEY and CDR2 SVGAGI. The CDR3 extends over 14 amino acids. The CDR3, as DNA: TGTGCCAGCACAGGTTGGGGGGACGGAAACACCATATATTTT. Encoded protein: CASTGWGDGNTIYF.